The 3 T cell receptor beta chains below come from one sample, sequenced in a study of CD8+ T cells in alopecia areata. As to treatment: oral pan-JAK inhibitor, 5-10 mg twice daily. In each case, RNA was isolated and then reverse transcribed into cDNA as the sequencing template. Generated by immunoSEQ multiplex PCR, the TCRdb table keeps only in-frame clones and is missing some. The sample carries some 200,000 clones, 58% recorded once. The input for sequencing was CD4+ T cells sorted from blood, taken at week 24, from a patient treated with tofacitinib. These receptors came from a human donor with alopecia areata.

The count of this clone is one. This sequence joins TRBV30 and TRBJ2-1, with a tentative D call TRBD1 (6 bases). This CDR3 contains 12 residues. Between the trimmed V and J ends, which lost 0 bases and 10 bases, there was a span of 10 bases. Germline-derived CDR1 and CDR2 are GTSNPN and SVGIG (reference sequence). Written as DNA, the CDR3 is TGTGCCTGGAGTGTACAGGGACGCGAGCAGTTCTTC. Encoded protein: CAWSVQGREQFF.

This rearrangement joins TRBV4-3 to TRBJ2-3; 9 nucleotides match TRBD2. The CDR3 has 14 amino acids. The germline gives CDR1 LGHNA, CDR2 YSLEER. With V trimmed by 1 base and J by 10 bases, 6 bases remained unmatched. In nucleotides, the CDR3 is TGCGCCAGCAGCCAAGGGCTAGCGGGGTCCCCGCAGTATTTT. Translation gives CASSQGLAGSPQYF.

The rearrangement uses TRBV29-1 and TRBJ2-4; D might be TRBD1 (6 bases). The CDR3 is 14 residues long. The germline CDR1 and CDR2 sequences are SQVTM and ANQGSEA. Trimming removed 7 bases from V and 6 bases from J, with 19 bases in between. DNA for the CDR3: TGCAGCGCTTTGGGGACGGACAGTACAAACATTCAGTACTTC. Its translation: CSALGTDSTNIQYF.